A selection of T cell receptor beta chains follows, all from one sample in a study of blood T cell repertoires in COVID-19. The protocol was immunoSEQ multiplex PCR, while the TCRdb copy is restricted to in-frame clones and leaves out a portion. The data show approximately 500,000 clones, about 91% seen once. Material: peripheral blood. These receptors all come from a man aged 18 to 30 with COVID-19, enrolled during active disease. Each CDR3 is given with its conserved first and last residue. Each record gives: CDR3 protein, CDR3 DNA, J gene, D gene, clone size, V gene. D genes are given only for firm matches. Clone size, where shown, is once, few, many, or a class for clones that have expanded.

CASTGQQGTNEKLFF,TGTGCCAGCACGGGCCAACAGGGAACTAATGAAAAACTGTTTTTT,TRBJ1-4,NA,NA,TRBV2
CASSQDPGLTAGNTIYF,TGTGCCAGCAGCCAAGATCCAGGGCTCACGGCTGGAAACACCATATATTTT,TRBJ1-3,NA,NA,TRBV3-1/TRBV3-2
CASSLTVRDNEQFF,TGTGCCAGCAGCCTGACCGTACGGGATAATGAGCAGTTCTTC,TRBJ2-1,NA,NA,TRBV7-3
CASSVGSSGRLGETQYF,TGTGCCAGCAGCGTAGGGTCTAGCGGGAGGTTGGGGGAGACCCAGTACTTC,TRBJ2-5,TRBD2,NA,TRBV9
CASMLGGGYQETQYF,TGTGCCAGCATGTTGGGCGGGGGGTACCAAGAGACCCAGTACTTC,TRBJ2-5,TRBD2,once,TRBV7-9
CASSRGQGTTNEKLFF,TGTGCCAGCAGCCGCGGACAGGGAACAACTAATGAAAAACTGTTTTTT,TRBJ1-4,TRBD1,NA,TRBV13
CASSTPTSGSISYEQYF,TGTGCCAGCAGTACCCCAACCAGCGGGAGCATCTCCTACGAGCAGTACTTC,TRBJ2-7,TRBD2,once,TRBV2
CASPSSEQFF,TGTGCCAGCCCCTCCAGTGAGCAGTTCTTC,TRBJ2-1,NA,NA,TRBV27
CASSQGDRRYPEAFF,TGCGCCAGCAGCCAGGGGGACCGCCGGTACCCTGAAGCTTTCTTT,TRBJ1-1,TRBD1,NA,TRBV5-1
CASSSTGDEQPQHF,TGTGCCAGCAGCTCTACAGGGGATGAACAGCCCCAGCATTTT,TRBJ1-5,TRBD1,NA,TRBV3-1/TRBV3-2
CASSYPTEETQYF,TGTGCCAGCAGCTACCCTACCGAAGAGACCCAGTACTTC,TRBJ2-5,NA,NA,TRBV6-5
CASSQLITSGRYNEQFF,TGCGCCAGCAGCCAACTCATAACTAGCGGGAGATACAATGAGCAGTTCTTC,TRBJ2-1,TRBD2,NA,TRBV4-1
CASREAGGSYEQYF,TGTGCCAGCAGGGAGGCGGGAGGCTCCTACGAGCAGTACTTC,TRBJ2-7,TRBD2,NA,TRBV5-4
CASSLGGSPLQFF,TGTGCCAGCAGTCTCGGAGGCAGCCCCCTGCAGTTCTTC,TRBJ2-1,NA,NA,TRBV6-5
CASSQEVSGYEQYF,TGTGCCAGCAGCCAAGAAGTAAGCGGTTACGAGCAGTACTTC,TRBJ2-7,NA,NA,TRBV4-2
CASSLAAPGRRLANTEAFF,TGTGCCAGCAGCTTAGCGGCCCCGGGACGGCGACTAGCAAACACTGAAGCTTTCTTT,TRBJ1-1,NA,NA,TRBV7-6
CASSTRPYNEQFF,TGTGCCAGCAGTACTAGACCGTACAATGAGCAGTTCTTC,TRBJ2-1,NA,NA,TRBV12-3/TRBV12-4
CASSSLSDKYF,TGTGCCAGCAGTTCCCTCTCGGACAAGTACTTC,TRBJ2-7,NA,NA,TRBV28
CASSEHTGSGTDTQYF,TGTGCCAGCAGTGAACATACGGGGTCGGGCACAGATACGCAGTATTTT,TRBJ2-3,NA,NA,TRBV25-1
CASSSRSPEKLFF,TGTGCCAGCAGCTCCCGGAGCCCTGAAAAACTGTTTTTT,TRBJ1-4,NA,NA,TRBV3-1/TRBV3-2
CASSMEGDRGIFGANVLTF,TGTGCCAGTAGTATGGAGGGGGACAGGGGGATATTTGGGGCCAACGTCCTGACTTTC,TRBJ2-6,TRBD1,NA,TRBV19
CASSVETAGNTIYF,TGTGCCAGCAGCGTAGAGACAGCCGGAAACACCATATATTTT,TRBJ1-3,NA,NA,TRBV9
CASSLQERLNYEQYF,TGTGCCAGCAGCCTCCAGGAACGCCTTAACTACGAGCAGTACTTC,TRBJ2-7,NA,NA,TRBV7-2
CASSTGTSGSYFESYNEQFF,TGTGCCAGCAGTACCGGGACTAGCGGGAGTTACTTTGAGTCCTACAATGAGCAGTTCTTC,TRBJ2-1,TRBD2,NA,TRBV27
CASSYSDRPDYEQYF,TGTGCCAGCAGTTACTCCGACAGGCCCGACTACGAGCAGTACTTC,TRBJ2-7,NA,NA,TRBV6-5
CASSLGRGGQETQYF,TGTGCCAGCAGCTTGGGACGCGGCGGTCAAGAGACCCAGTACTTC,TRBJ2-5,NA,NA,TRBV5-4
CASSPVRNYGYTF,TGTGCCAGCAGTCCCGTGCGAAACTATGGCTACACCTTC,TRBJ1-2,NA,NA,TRBV27
CASSQNQYYEQYF,TGTGCCAGCAGCCAAAATCAGTACTACGAGCAGTACTTC,TRBJ2-7,NA,NA,TRBV3-1/TRBV3-2
CASSQEPYGTGYSNQPQHF,TGTGCCAGCAGCCAAGAGCCCTACGGGACAGGGTATAGCAATCAGCCCCAGCATTTT,TRBJ1-5,TRBD1,NA,TRBV4-2
CASSSATSRNTDTQYF,TGTGCCAGCAGCTCCGCGACTAGCAGGAACACAGATACGCAGTATTTT,TRBJ2-3,TRBD2,NA,TRBV5-4
CASSSPDGGIYEQYF,TGTGCCAGCAGTTCTCCAGACGGGGGAATCTACGAGCAGTACTTC,TRBJ2-7,NA,NA,TRBV6-5
CASSPRQSSYNSPLHF,TGTGCCAGCAGCCCCAGACAGAGCTCCTATAATTCACCCCTCCACTTT,TRBJ1-6,NA,NA,TRBV9
CASSQARTGELFF,TGTGCCAGCAGCCAAGCGAGGACCGGGGAGCTGTTTTTT,TRBJ2-2,NA,NA,TRBV3-1/TRBV3-2
CASSRQGAMNTEAFF,TGTGCCAGCAGCCGACAGGGGGCCATGAACACTGAAGCTTTCTTT,TRBJ1-1,TRBD1,once,TRBV6-5
CASNTQRGPRNNEQFF,TGCGCCAGCAATACACAGCGGGGGCCCCGGAACAATGAGCAGTTCTTC,TRBJ2-1,TRBD2,NA,TRBV10-1
CASSLAPSGSYNEQFF,TGTGCCAGCAGCTTGGCCCCTAGCGGGAGCTACAATGAGCAGTTCTTC,TRBJ2-1,TRBD2,NA,TRBV5-4
CASSVPPAGVYNEQFF,TGTGCCAGCAGTGTTCCCCCAGCGGGGGTGTACAATGAGCAGTTCTTC,TRBJ2-1,TRBD2,NA,TRBV2
CASRPRGSTDTQYF,TGTGCCAGTAGGCCTAGAGGTAGCACAGATACGCAGTATTTT,TRBJ2-3,NA,NA,TRBV19
CASSRGGTSGRVEQFF,TGTGCCAGCAGCCGGGGGGGGACTAGCGGGAGGGTTGAGCAGTTCTTC,TRBJ2-1,TRBD2,NA,TRBV11-2
CASSLLQGAGYGYTF,TGCGCCAGCAGCTTACTACAGGGGGCTGGGTATGGCTACACCTTC,TRBJ1-2,TRBD1,NA,TRBV5-1
CASSFNPTGLETQYF,TGCGCCAGCAGCTTCAATCCAACAGGGTTAGAGACCCAGTACTTC,TRBJ2-5,NA,once,TRBV5-1
CASSSTSYNEQFF,TGTGCCAGCAGCAGTACTAGTTACAATGAGCAGTTCTTC,TRBJ2-1,NA,NA,TRBV7-9
CASSSQTEKLFF,TGTGCCAGCAGTTCACAAACAGAAAAACTGTTTTTT,TRBJ1-4,NA,once,TRBV12-3/TRBV12-4
CASSFSGTGGGKLFF,TGTGCCAGCAGTTTCTCCGGGACAGGGGGTGGAAAACTGTTTTTT,TRBJ1-4,TRBD1,once,TRBV27
CASSPGLFGYTF,TGTGCCAGCAGCCCAGGCCTCTTTGGCTACACCTTC,TRBJ1-2,NA,NA,TRBV2
CASSAGETEAFF,TGTGCCAGCTCAGCTGGGGAGACTGAAGCTTTCTTT,TRBJ1-1,NA,once,TRBV19
CAISDQGWKDNEQFF,TGTGCCATCAGTGACCAGGGGTGGAAGGACAATGAGCAGTTCTTC,TRBJ2-1,NA,NA,TRBV10-3